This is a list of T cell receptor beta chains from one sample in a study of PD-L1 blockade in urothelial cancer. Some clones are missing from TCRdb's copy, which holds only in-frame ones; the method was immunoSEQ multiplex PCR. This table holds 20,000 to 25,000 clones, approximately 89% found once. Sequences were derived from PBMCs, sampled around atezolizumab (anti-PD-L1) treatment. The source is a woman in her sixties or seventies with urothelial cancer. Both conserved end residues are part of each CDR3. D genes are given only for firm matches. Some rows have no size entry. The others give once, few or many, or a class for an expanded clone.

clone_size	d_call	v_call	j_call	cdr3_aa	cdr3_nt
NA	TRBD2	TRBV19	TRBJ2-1	CASRPPGTSRYNEQFF	TGTGCCAGTAGACCCCCTGGGACTAGCCGCTACAATGAGCAGTTCTTC
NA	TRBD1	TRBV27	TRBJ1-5	CASSLSHRGNQPQHF	TGTGCCAGCAGTTTATCCCACAGGGGTAATCAGCCCCAGCATTTT
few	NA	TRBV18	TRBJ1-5	CASSPEGNNQPQHF	TGTGCCAGCTCACCGGAGGGTAACAATCAGCCCCAGCATTTT
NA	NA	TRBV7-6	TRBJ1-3	CASSFGHPGNTIYF	TGTGCCAGCAGCTTCGGACATCCTGGAAACACCATATATTTT
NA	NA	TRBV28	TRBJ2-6	CASSFGWGRGPPGANVLTF	TGTGCCAGCAGTTTTGGTTGGGGCAGGGGACCACCAGGGGCCAACGTCCTGACTTTC
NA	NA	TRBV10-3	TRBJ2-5	CAISRLEEETQYF	TGTGCCATCAGTCGGCTGGAGGAAGAGACCCAGTACTTC
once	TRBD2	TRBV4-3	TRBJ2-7	CASSRGLAGVLGQYF	TGCGCCAGCAGCCGGGGACTAGCGGGAGTATTGGGGCAGTACTTC
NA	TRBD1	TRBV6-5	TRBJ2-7	CASSPGTGPYEQYF	TGTGCCAGCAGTCCCGGGACAGGCCCCTACGAGCAGTACTTC
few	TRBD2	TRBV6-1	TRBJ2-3	CASTGTSGGLDTQYF	TGTGCCAGCACCGGGACTAGCGGGGGGTTAGATACGCAGTATTTT
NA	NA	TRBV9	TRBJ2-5	CASSVVGEETQYF	TGTGCCAGCAGCGTAGTGGGAGAAGAGACCCAGTACTTC
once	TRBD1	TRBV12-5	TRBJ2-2	CASVSSGGAGELFF	TGTGCTAGTGTTTCATCAGGGGGAGCCGGGGAGCTGTTTTTT
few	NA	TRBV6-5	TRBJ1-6	CASSLYGSNSPLHF	TGTGCCAGCAGTTTATACGGGTCCAATTCACCCCTCCACTTT
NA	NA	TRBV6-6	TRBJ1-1	CASSYSTGEAFF	TGTGCCAGCAGTTACTCGACCGGGGAAGCTTTCTTT
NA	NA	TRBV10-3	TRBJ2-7	CAISETGLSYEQYF	TGTGCCATCAGTGAGACGGGACTCTCCTACGAGCAGTACTTC
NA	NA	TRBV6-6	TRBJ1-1	CASSFASAGNTEAFF	TGTGCCAGCAGCTTTGCATCGGCGGGGAACACTGAAGCTTTCTTT
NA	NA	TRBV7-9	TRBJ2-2	CASSATVAGELFF	TGTGCCAGCAGCGCTACCGTCGCCGGGGAGCTGTTTTTT